A single sample is the source of the 19 T cell receptor beta chains below, sequenced in a study of identical twins. MiXCR, applied by TCRdb to the 5' RACE reads, yields one record per CDR3 protein. The sample lists roughly 540,000 distinct CDR3 sequences, less than 25% occurring once. These data were likewise used in another study, on T cells expressing NK-cell markers.

The material sequenced was CD4+ T cells sorted from blood. The receptors come from a woman aged 18-29 years in good health.

This clonotype was counted only a few times. The CDR3 nucleotides read TGCAGTGCTAGTGGGACCTTCCTCTCCTACGAGCAGTACTTC. Translation gives CSASGTFLSYEQYF. The chain recombines TRBV20-1 with TRBJ2-7; D tentatively fits TRBD1 or TRBD2 (5 bases each). In germline, CDR1 is DFQATT, CDR2 SNEGSKA (reference sequence). The CDR3 runs 14 residues. The V end lost 3 bases, the J end lost 0 bases, and 12 bases lay between the germline ends.

The V gene is TRBV6-2 or TRBV6-3, the J gene TRBJ2-1; maybe TRBD2 (6 bases). The CDR3 totals 16 residues. The germline V gene encodes CDR1 MNHEY and CDR2 SVGEGT. V lost 3 bases and J lost 3, with 15 bases in between. The CDR3 DNA sequence: TGTGCCAGCAGTTATCGAGCGGGTGGATACTACAATGAGCAGTTCTTC. Translating gives CASSYRAGGYYNEQFF.

The chain is built from TRBV5-1 and TRBJ2-5; D remains unclear. The CDR3 covers 15 residues. CDR1 is SGHRS, CDR2 YFSETQ, per germline. V lost 0 bases and J 5 bases, leaving 14 bases between the germline ends. The CDR3 DNA is TGCGCCAGCAGCTTGGAAGACCAAATGCAGGAGACCCAGTACTTC. Translation: CASSLEDQMQETQYF.

The chain couples TRBV20-1 to TRBJ2-2, with a possible D match to TRBD2 (6 bases). The CDR3 loop spans 18 amino acids. Germline CDR1 is DFQATT and CDR2 is SNEGSKA (reference sequence). Trimming took off 2 bases at V and 4 bases at J, with 23 bases between the two ends. The CDR3 loop reads CSARLHQPGLTITGELFF. The CDR3, as DNA: TGCAGTGCTAGACTTCACCAACCGGGACTCACTATCACCGGGGAGCTGTTTTTT.

This clonotype was detected only a few times. The CDR3 nucleotides read TGCAGTGCTACCTCTCCTAGCGGGGGCCACAATGAGCAGTTCTTC. Amino acids: CSATSPSGGHNEQFF. The chain employs TRBV20-1 and TRBJ2-1, with 10 positions matching TRBD2. The ends lost 4 bases at V and 5 bases at J; junction bases unmatched: 8. The CDR3 has 15 amino acids. In germline, CDR1 is DFQATT, CDR2 SNEGSKA (reference sequence).

This clonotype was seen a few times. The rearrangement uses TRBV12-3 or TRBV12-4 and TRBJ2-2; 10 bases agree with TRBD2. The CDR3 loop spans 15 amino acids. The V and J ends lost 7 bases and 3 bases, in that order; junction bases with no gene match: 5. The CDR3 loop reads CASKQSGRDTGELFF. CDR3 sequence (DNA): TGTGCCAGCAAACAGAGCGGGAGGGACACCGGGGAGCTGTTTTTT.

This clonotype was picked up many times. The J gene is TRBJ2-7, the V gene TRBV6-6; 9 bases align to TRBD1. Germline V gene sequence: CDR1 MNHNY, CDR2 SVGAGI (reference sequence). With V trimmed by 6 bases and J by 3 bases, 6 bases remained unmatched. The CDR3 is 14 residues long. The CDR3 protein is CASRSPGQGYEQYF. The CDR3 nucleotides are TGTGCCAGCAGATCCCCGGGACAGGGCTACGAGCAGTACTTC.

The chain recombines TRBV20-1 with TRBJ1-2, with a tentative D call TRBD1 (5 bases). Germline V gene sequence: CDR1 DFQATT, CDR2 SNEGSKA (reference sequence). This CDR3 is 14 amino acids long. Trimming removed 6 bases from V and 4 bases from J, with 18 bases in between. DNA for the CDR3: TGCAGTGCCAGGGCCCACGGGGTGGGCTATGGCTACACCTTC. This codes for CSARAHGVGYGYTF.

This clonotype appeared a few times. The rearrangement uses TRBV18 and TRBJ2-1; 7 bases match TRBD1. V dropped 10 bases and J dropped 7; count of bases not matched to a gene: 4. Germline CDR1 reads KGHSH; CDR2 reads LQKENI. CDR3 length equals 11 residues. CDR3 nucleotides: TGTGCCACAAGACAGGGAAATGAGCAGTTCTTC. Translation: CATRQGNEQFF.

Many counts were recorded for this clonotype. This chain uses TRBV25-1 with TRBJ1-2, with 10 bases that match TRBD1. Per the germline V gene, CDR1 is MGHDK and CDR2 is SYGVNS. The CDR3 loop spans 15 amino acids. The junction had 6 bases not matched to a gene; V was cut back by 4 bases and J by 4 bases. The chain's CDR3 is CASSGRDRGTYGYTF. In DNA, the CDR3 is TGTGCCAGCAGTGGACGGGACAGGGGTACCTATGGCTACACCTTC.

The chain is built from TRBV6-2 or TRBV6-3 and TRBJ2-1, with D possibly TRBD2 on 6 matching bases. The length of the CDR3 is 13 residues. Germline V CDR1 and CDR2: MNHEY, SVGEGT. V was pared by 10 bases and J by 3 bases, with 13 bases between. The CDR3 DNA reads as TGTGCCACAGCGGAGGGGTTCTACAATGAGCAGTTCTTC. Its protein is CATAEGFYNEQFF.

This clonotype was recorded many times. This rearrangement joins TRBV2 to TRBJ2-1; 12 bases are a match to TRBD2. J gave up 10 bases and V 7 bases, and 11 bases lay outside the gene matches. CDR3 size: 15 residues. Germline CDR1 is SNHLY and CDR2 is FYNNEI. The CDR3 sequence: CASKKTSGGLGEQFF. The CDR3 region has the DNA TGTGCCAGCAAGAAAACTAGCGGGGGGCTGGGGGAGCAGTTCTTC.

In nucleotides, the CDR3 is TGTGCCAGCAACCGGGCTTCTCGGTCGGCAGATACGCAGTATTTT. Its translation is CASNRASRSADTQYF. This chain joins TRBV6-2 or TRBV6-3 and TRBJ2-3; D call uncertain. The CDR3 sequence is 15 residues long. Per germline, CDR1 MNHEY and CDR2 SVGEGT. V was pared by 7 bases and J by 4 bases, with 18 bases between.

This clonotype occurred once. This chain joins TRBV20-1 and TRBJ2-1, with D tentatively TRBD1 (5 bases). Germline V gene sequence: CDR1 DFQATT, CDR2 SNEGSKA (reference sequence). This CDR3 region has 14 residues. The V and J ends lost 4 bases and 5 bases respectively, with 15 bases between them. CDR3 in DNA: TGCAGTGCTATTGTAACAGGAGTTCACAATGAGCAGTTCTTC. It codes for CSAIVTGVHNEQFF.

This clonotype was detected only a few times. The chain couples TRBV20-1 to TRBJ2-1; D possibly uses TRBD1 or TRBD2 (5 bases each). Germline V CDR1 and CDR2: DFQATT, SNEGSKA (reference sequence). Deletions cut 4 bases from V and 4 bases from J, with 20 bases between. The CDR3 is 16 residues long. CDR3 sequence (DNA): TGCAGTGCTACCATCGGGACCAACACAATATACAATGAGCAGTTCTTC. As protein: CSATIGTNTIYNEQFF.

This clonotype occurred a few times. The DNA of the CDR3 is TGCAGCACCCGTTTCGGGAGAAACACCGGGGAGCTGTTTTTT. Amino acids: CSTRFGRNTGELFF. The chain uses TRBV29-1 and TRBJ2-2; D possibly corresponds to TRBD2 (6 bases). Germline-derived CDR1 and CDR2 are SQVTM and ANQGSEA. V was pared by 8 bases and J by 2 bases, with 15 bases between. This CDR3 contains 14 residues.

This clonotype has at least ten counts. The rearrangement uses TRBV12-3 or TRBV12-4 and TRBJ1-1; TRBD1 aligns across 10 bases. Losses at the gene ends were 3 bases for V and 3 bases for J; bases not matched to a gene: 4. This CDR3 is built from 15 residues. CDR3 residues: CASSFGDRGHTEAFF. DNA for the CDR3: TGTGCCAGCAGTTTCGGGGACAGGGGTCACACTGAAGCTTTCTTT.

This clonotype was seen ten or more times. The chain uses TRBV5-1 and TRBJ2-5, with D unclear. Trimming removed 4 bases from V and 2 bases from J, with 12 bases in between. This CDR3 region has 14 residues. Germline CDR1 and CDR2: SGHRS and YFSETQ. CDR3 in DNA: TGCGCCAGCAGCCCCGTCCTTCAGCAAGAGACCCAGTACTTC. Its protein is CASSPVLQQETQYF.

The chain employs TRBV20-1 and TRBJ2-5, with TRBD2 matching 7 bases. Germline assignment: CDR1 DFQATT and CDR2 SNEGSKA (reference sequence). Losses at the gene ends were 0 bases for V and 5 bases for J; bases not matched to a gene: 6. This CDR3 has 14 amino acids. The chain's CDR3 is CSARETGGMETQYF. The DNA for the CDR3 is TGCAGTGCTAGAGAAACGGGGGGTATGGAGACCCAGTACTTC.